The 10 T cell receptor beta chains below were found in one sample sequenced in a study of blood T cell repertoires in COVID-19. Generated by immunoSEQ multiplex PCR, the TCRdb table keeps only in-frame clones and is missing some. The table includes roughly 340,000 clones, roughly 86% detected once. The sample comprised peripheral blood. These receptors all stem from a woman aged 70-85 years with COVID-19, enrolled during active disease.

The rearrangement joins TRBV4-1 to TRBJ2-3; 13 bases align to TRBD2. V was clipped by 4 bases and J by 2 bases; unmatched bases: 3. CDR3 size: 16 residues. Looked up from germline, CDR1 is MGHRA and CDR2 is YSYEKL. The CDR3 reads CASSLLAGGLTDTQYF. CDR3 sequence (DNA): TGCGCCAGCAGCCTACTAGCGGGGGGGCTCACAGATACGCAGTATTTT.

The chain recombines TRBV20-1 with TRBJ2-1, with 10 bases fitting TRBD2. CDR1 DFQATT and CDR2 SNEGSKA come from the germline V gene (reference sequence). Germline trimming cut 3 bases from V and 2 bases from J; bases unmatched to any gene: 4. The CDR3 contains 15 residues. CDR3 in DNA: TGCAGTGCTAGTCTTAGCGGGGGGACCTACAATGAGCAGTTCTTC. This codes for CSASLSGGTYNEQFF.

This sequence joins TRBV19 and TRBJ2-1; 7 positions match TRBD1. The J segment lost 2 bases and the V segment lost 5 bases, leaving 3 bases of the junction unmatched. Germline V CDR1 and CDR2: LNHDA, SQIVND (reference sequence). CDR3 length: 14 amino acids. This CDR3 reads CASSWDSTYNEQFF. Written as DNA, the CDR3 is TGTGCCAGTAGTTGGGACAGCACCTACAATGAGCAGTTCTTC.

A word on this clone: Different DNA sequences within this sample yield the same CDR3. This chain connects TRBV7-2 to TRBJ1-5, with TRBD1 identical over 8 bases. Germline CDR1 reads SGHTA; CDR2 reads FQGNSA. This CDR3 has 14 amino acids. With V trimmed by 3 bases and J by 2 bases, 0 bases remained unmatched. The CDR3 DNA is TGTGCCAGCAGCTTGGGACAGGGCAATCAGCCCCAGCATTTT. Residues: CASSLGQGNQPQHF.

For the CDR3, the DNA is TGTGCCAGCAGTCCCCAGAACTCTGGAAACACCATATATTTT. Encoded protein: CASSPQNSGNTIYF. The chain links TRBV27 to TRBJ1-3; unclear D gene. This CDR3 spans 14 amino acids. The germline V gene encodes CDR1 MNHEY and CDR2 SMNVEV (reference sequence). Trimming cost V 5 bases and J 0 bases, with 8 bases left between them.

This chain connects TRBV3-1 (or the pseudogene TRBV3-2) to TRBJ1-1; D may be TRBD1 (5 bases). CDR1 is LGHDT and CDR2 is YNNKEL in the germline V gene (reference sequence). Trimming stripped 1 base from V and 11 bases from J, with 11 bases between. The CDR3 consists of 12 residues. CDR3 region: CASSQGGGAAFF. In DNA, the CDR3 is TGTGCCAGCAGCCAAGGGGGAGGGGCGGCTTTCTTT.

The chain carries TRBV5-8 and TRBJ1-3; D is perhaps TRBD1 (5 bases). CDR1 is SGHTS, CDR2 YDEGEE, per germline. CDR3 size: 15 residues. V lost 3 bases and J 10 bases, leaving 20 bases between the germline ends. Here the CDR3 reads CASSYASGIWGTIYF. The CDR3 region has the DNA TGTGCCAGCAGCTACGCCTCAGGGATTTGGGGTACCATATATTTT. The whole variable domain, filled in from reference TRBV5-8 and TRBJ1-3, reads EAGVTQSPTHLIKTRGQQATLRCSPISGHTSVYWYQQALGLGLQFLLWYDEGEERNRGNFPPRFSGRQFPNYSSELNVNALELEDSALYLCASSYASGIWGTIYFGEGSWLTVV.

This rearrangement joins TRBV21-1 to TRBJ1-5; the table's TRBD1 call for D was not verified on the DNA. TRBV21-1 is assigned pseudogene status. CDR3 size: 15 residues. CDR3 region: CASNLGQGRNQPQHF. CDR3 nucleotide sequence: TGTGCCAGCAACTTGGGACAGGGACGCAATCAGCCCCAGCATTTT.

The chain employs TRBV7-9 and TRBJ1-2; TRBD1 might be the D (6 bases). Trimming stripped 3 bases from V and 4 bases from J, with 15 bases between. Germline assignment: CDR1 SEHNR and CDR2 FQNEAQ (reference sequence). CDR3 length equals 15 residues. In DNA form, the CDR3 reads TGTGCCAGCAGCTTGGACAGCCCTTCATCCTATGGCTACACCTTC. Translated: CASSLDSPSSYGYTF.

The chain couples TRBV5-1 to TRBJ2-3, with 12 bases matching TRBD2. The trim removed 4 bases at V and 11 bases at J, leaving 11 bases unmatched. The CDR3 is 15 amino acids. Germline V gene lookup returns CDR1 SGHRS and CDR2 YFSETQ. CDR3 loop: CASSPGLAGRGKQYF. CDR3 bases: TGCGCCAGCAGCCCAGGACTAGCGGGGCGCGGGAAGCAGTATTTT.